This T cell receptor beta chain was sequenced for a study of cytomegalovirus exposure and HLA in healthy donors. Study findings and constraints: A later analysis found first-cohort TCR clusters tended to co-occur in the 130 or so validation repertoires. Most TCR sequences were rare, but some public TCRs occurred in many donors.

Comment on this clone: Its target is unknown.

Measured with immunoSEQ multiplex PCR; TCRdb has only the in-frame clones, and not every one. The table lists around 130,000 clones, about nine tenths of them singletons. The donors were members of the roughly 120-subject validation cohort (separate from the roughly 670-subject first cohort). After removal of 5 bases from V and 6 bases from J, the junction contained 10 bases not matched to a gene. CDR1 is SGHTA, CDR2 FQGNSA, per germline. There are 17 residues in the CDR3. The chain combines TRBV7-2 with TRBJ2-1, with 13 bases lining up with TRBD2. This clonotype was sampled from a man aged 25 to 40 in good health and CMV-seronegative. Sequencing input: PBMCs. In DNA, the CDR3 is TGTGCCAGCAGCCCAGCCGGACTAGCGGGGGCCCTCAATGAGCAGTTCTTC. This encodes CASSPAGLAGALNEQFF.